This TCR beta chain was recorded in a study of chemoradiotherapy in HPV16-positive cancers. Overall study: Candidate HPV-specific clones and shared TCR motifs came from a couple of HPV16-positive patients.

Assay used: immunoSEQ multiplex PCR; TCRdb lists only in-frame clones, some missing. This table has 10,000 or so clones, 80% to 85% appearing once. Details on this clone: Its antigen is as yet unknown.

The study's findings and limits: Candidate HPV-specific clones and E7-related TCR motifs grew in tumor during treatment. HPV-responsive T-cell expansion during chemoradiotherapy was linked to improved recurrence-free survival in HPV16-positive patients.

Repertoires were sampled repeatedly during chemoradiotherapy. The receptor was derived from a human donor with HPV-associated anogenital cancer. Here the sequenced sample was blood, taken from a patient who underwent chemoradiotherapy.

The CDR3 spells CASSLTPKGGSNQPQHF. CDR3 coding DNA: TGTGCCAGCAGCCTCACCCCAAAGGGAGGGAGCAATCAGCCCCAGCATTTT. This rearrangement joins TRBV11-2 to TRBJ1-5; D gene unclear. Between the trimmed V and J ends, which lost 5 bases and 1 base, there was a span of 18 bases. Germline V gives CDR1 SGHAT, CDR2 FQNNGV. This CDR3 is 17 amino acids long.